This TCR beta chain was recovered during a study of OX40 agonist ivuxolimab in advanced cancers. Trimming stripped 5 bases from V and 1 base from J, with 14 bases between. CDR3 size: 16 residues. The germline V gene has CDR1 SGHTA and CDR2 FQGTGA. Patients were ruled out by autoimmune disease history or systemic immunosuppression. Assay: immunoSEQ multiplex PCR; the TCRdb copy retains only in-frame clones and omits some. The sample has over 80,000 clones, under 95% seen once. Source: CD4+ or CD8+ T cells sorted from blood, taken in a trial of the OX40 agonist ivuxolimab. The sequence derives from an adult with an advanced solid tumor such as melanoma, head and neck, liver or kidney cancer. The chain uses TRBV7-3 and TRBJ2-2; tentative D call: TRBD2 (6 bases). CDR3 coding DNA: TGTGCCAGCAGCCATCCCGGAGGGCTGAACACCGGGGAGCTGTTTTTT. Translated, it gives CASSHPGGLNTGELFF.